These 3 T cell receptor beta chains were sequenced from one sample in a study of cytomegalovirus exposure and HLA in healthy donors. The PCR used 60 Vbeta and 13 Jbeta primers. TCRdb's table, derived via immunoSEQ multiplex PCR, lists solely in-frame clones and lacks some. Its table records roughly 77,000 clones. Sequenced material: PBMCs. The receptors originated from a female donor in good health and CMV-seropositive.

The chain joins TRBV10-3 to TRBJ1-5, with 10 bases matching TRBD1. V shed 5 bases, J shed 1 base, and the junction held 5 bases outside the gene matches. This CDR3 has 16 residues. Germline V CDR1 and CDR2: ENHRY, SYGVKD. The CDR3 loop reads CAISPGQGISNQPQHF. CDR3 sequence (DNA): TGTGCCATCAGTCCGGGACAGGGGATCAGCAATCAGCCCCAGCATTTT.

The chain combines TRBV5-1 with TRBJ1-2; 8 nucleotides match TRBD1. Looked up from germline, CDR1 is SGHRS and CDR2 is YFSETQ. The CDR3 runs 17 residues. V was clipped by 0 bases and J by 0 bases; unmatched bases: 7. The CDR3 nucleotides are TGCGCCAGCAGCTTGGCCCCGCAGGGGGCGTCTAACTATGGCTACACCTTC. Its protein product is CASSLAPQGASNYGYTF.

The J gene is TRBJ2-1, the V gene TRBV5-1; 7 bases line up with TRBD2. Germline trimming cut 5 bases from V and 4 bases from J; bases unmatched to any gene: 6. Germline CDR1 SGHRS, CDR2 YFSETQ. The CDR3 extends over 14 amino acids. The DNA for the CDR3 is TGCGCCAGCAGAAGGCTAGCGGAGTACAATGAGCAGTTCTTC. Translation: CASRRLAEYNEQFF.